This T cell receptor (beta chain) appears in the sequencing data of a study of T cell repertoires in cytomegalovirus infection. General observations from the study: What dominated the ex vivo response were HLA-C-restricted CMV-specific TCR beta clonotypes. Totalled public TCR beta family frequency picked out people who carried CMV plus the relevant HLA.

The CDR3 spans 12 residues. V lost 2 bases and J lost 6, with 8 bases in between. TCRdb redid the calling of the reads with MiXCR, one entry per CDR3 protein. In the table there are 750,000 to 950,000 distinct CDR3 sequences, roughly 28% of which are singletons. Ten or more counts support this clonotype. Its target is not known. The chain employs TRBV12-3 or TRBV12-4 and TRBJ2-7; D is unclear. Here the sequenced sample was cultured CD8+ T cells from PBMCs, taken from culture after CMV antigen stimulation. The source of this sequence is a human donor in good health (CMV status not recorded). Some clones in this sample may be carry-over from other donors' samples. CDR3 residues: CASSLSGFEQYV. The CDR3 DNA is TGTGCCAGCAGTTTATCCGGGTTCGAGCAGTACGTC.